This T cell receptor beta chain was observed in a study of breast tumors, draining lymph nodes, adjacent tissues. Each CDR3 protein gets one entry after TCRdb re-called the multiplex PCR reads with MiXCR. The table shows some 170,000 distinct CDR3 sequences, with about 34% occurring only once. Points on this clonotype: One junction end does not reproduce the germline sequence, and a read error may be involved.

Axillary draining lymph nodes of breast cancer patients supplied the node samples. CDR1 MNHEY and CDR2 SVGAGI come from the germline V gene. The CDR3 runs to 14 residues. The clonotype originates from a female donor with breast cancer. Some clones in this sample may be carry-over from other donors' samples. The rearrangement joins TRBV6-5 to TRBJ2-3, with 8 bases lining up with TRBD1. The sequenced sample consisted of axillary lymph node tissue. This CDR3 reads CASSAGGILDTQYF. CDR3 nucleotides: TGTGCCAGCAGTGCAGGGGGCATATTAGATACGCAGTACTTT.